This TCR beta chain was found in a study of radiation and T cells in renal cell carcinoma. Some clones are missing from TCRdb's copy, which holds only in-frame ones; the method was immunoSEQ multiplex PCR. There are over 30,000 clones in the sample; roughly 80% occur only once, and 30% to 35% lies in the top ten. Germline CDR1 is KGHSH and CDR2 is LQKENI. The CDR3 has 15 residues. V dropped 3 bases and J dropped 2 bases, with 11 bases sitting between them. The table lists this clone with a count of one. Antigen specificity is unknown. General study findings and limits: Baseline intratumoral clonotype presence is unknown without pretreatment biopsies.

The time point denotes: blood 4 weeks post-SBRT, at nephrectomy. Treatment of the sample: 15 Gy SBRT to primary tumor, nephrectomy 4 weeks later. The source is a man between 60 and 75 years old with renal cell carcinoma. This sequence joins TRBV18 and TRBJ1-3; D unresolved. Sequences were derived from blood, sampled from a patient whose treatment included radiotherapy and nephrectomy. CDR3 loop: CASSPSHRAGNTIYF. CDR3 DNA: TGTGCCAGCTCACCGTCACACCGGGCTGGAAACACCATATATTTT.